Listed below are T cell receptor beta chains from one sample, sequenced in a study of cytomegalovirus exposure and HLA in healthy donors. Profiled with immunoSEQ multiplex PCR; TCRdb holds only in-frame clones, not every one. This table has about 210,000 clones, 60% to 80% appearing once. What was sequenced was PBMCs. The receptors here all came from a male donor in good health and CMV-seronegative. Each CDR3 is given with its conserved first and last residue. D genes are given only for firm matches. Some rows have no size entry. The others give once, few or many, or a class for an expanded clone.

abundance,j_gene,d_gene,v_gene,CDR3aa,CDR3nt
few,TRBJ2-1,TRBD2,TRBV18,CASSRLREVVNEQFF,TGTGCCAGCTCACGACTGCGGGAGGTGGTTAATGAGCAGTTCTTC
NA,TRBJ2-7,TRBD2,TRBV4-2,CASSQDRGGSSYEQYF,TGTGCCAGCAGCCAAGATCGGGGGGGATCCTCCTACGAGCAGTACTTC
NA,TRBJ1-1,TRBD1,TRBV7-9,CASSPWTGENTEAFF,TGTGCCAGCAGCCCGTGGACAGGGGAAAACACTGAAGCTTTCTTT
NA,TRBJ1-1,TRBD1,TRBV5-1,CASTSMGQENTEAFF,TGCGCCAGCACCTCAATGGGACAGGAGAACACTGAAGCTTTCTTT
NA,TRBJ2-3,TRBD1,TRBV5-1,CASFPGQGTDTQYF,TGCGCCAGCTTTCCGGGACAGGGCACAGATACGCAGTATTTT
NA,TRBJ2-2,NA,TRBV7-2,CASSLKSRTGELFF,TGTGCCAGCAGCTTAAAGTCTCGGACCGGGGAGCTGTTTTTT
NA,TRBJ2-5,TRBD2,TRBV15,CATRLAGSQETQYF,TGTGCCACCAGACTAGCGGGGAGCCAAGAGACCCAGTACTTC
once,TRBJ2-1,NA,TRBV5-1,CASVGAGHEQFF,TGCGCCAGCGTGGGCGCCGGCCATGAGCAGTTCTTC
NA,TRBJ2-7,TRBD2,TRBV6-1,CASSGSVYEQYF,TGTGCCAGTAGCGGGAGTGTCTACGAGCAGTACTTC
NA,TRBJ2-7,NA,TRBV9,CASSVEAQGYEQYF,TGTGCCAGCAGCGTAGAAGCGCAGGGCTACGAGCAGTACTTC
NA,TRBJ2-1,TRBD2,TRBV6-5,CASSSRGGNNEQFF,TGTGCCAGCAGTTCCCGGGGGGGAAACAATGAGCAGTTCTTC
NA,TRBJ1-2,NA,TRBV9,CASSAGDPYGYTF,TGTGCCAGCAGCGCAGGGGATCCTTATGGCTACACCTTC
NA,TRBJ2-3,NA,TRBV5-5,CASSGPGGRGGTDTQYF,TGTGCCAGCAGCGGCCCGGGGGGCCGGGGGGGCACAGATACGCAGTATTTT
NA,TRBJ1-5,TRBD1,TRBV5-6,CASSSTGAGNQPQHF,TGTGCCAGCAGCTCCACAGGGGCTGGGAATCAGCCCCAGCATTTT
NA,TRBJ1-1,TRBD1,TRBV27,CASSARQGARTEAFF,TGTGCCAGCAGTGCAAGACAGGGGGCGCGCACTGAAGCTTTCTTT
NA,TRBJ1-2,NA,TRBV9,CASSVGDTEVYGYTF,TGTGCCAGCAGCGTAGGGGACACGGAAGTTTATGGCTACACCTTC
once,TRBJ2-7,TRBD1,TRBV10-3,CATRGLEEQYF,TGTGCCACCAGGGGGCTAGAGGAGCAGTACTTC
few,TRBJ1-5,NA,TRBV7-9,CASSLGVSNQPQHF,TGTGCCAGCAGCTTGGGAGTTAGCAATCAGCCCCAGCATTTT
NA,TRBJ2-7,NA,TRBV27,CASSFLSSYEQYF,TGTGCCAGCAGTTTCCTGAGCTCCTACGAGCAGTACTTC